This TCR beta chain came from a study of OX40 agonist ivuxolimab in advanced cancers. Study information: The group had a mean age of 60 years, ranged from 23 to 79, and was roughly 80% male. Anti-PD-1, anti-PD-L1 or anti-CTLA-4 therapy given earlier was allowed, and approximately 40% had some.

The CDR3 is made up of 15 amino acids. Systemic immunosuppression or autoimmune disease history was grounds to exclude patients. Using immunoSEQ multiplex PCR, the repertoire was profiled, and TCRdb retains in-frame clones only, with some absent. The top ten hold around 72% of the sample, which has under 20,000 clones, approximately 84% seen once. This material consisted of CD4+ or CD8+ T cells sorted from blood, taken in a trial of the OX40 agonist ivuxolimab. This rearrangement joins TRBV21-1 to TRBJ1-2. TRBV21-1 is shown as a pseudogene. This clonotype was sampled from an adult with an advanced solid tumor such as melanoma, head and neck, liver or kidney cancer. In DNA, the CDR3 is TGTGCCAGCAGCAAAATCAGCGCGACCGTTTATGGCTACACCTTC. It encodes CASSKISATVYGYTF.